The 3 T cell receptor beta chains reported below all come from one sample, sequenced in a study of blood T cell repertoires in COVID-19. Assay: immunoSEQ multiplex PCR; the TCRdb copy retains only in-frame clones and omits some. This table has approximately 100,000 clones, 84% appearing once. The material sequenced was peripheral blood. Receptors originate from a human donor in a cohort sampled during active COVID-19.

This sequence joins TRBV18 and TRBJ1-5; 9 positions agree with TRBD1. Looked up from germline, CDR1 is KGHSH and CDR2 is LQKENI. V gave up 6 bases and J gave up 0 bases; unmatched junction bases: 0. CDR3 length equals 14 residues. This CDR3 is CASSGQGSNQPQHF. CDR3 DNA: TGTGCCAGCTCGGGACAGGGTAGCAATCAGCCCCAGCATTTT.

This clone came up once. The CDR3 protein is CAWQQTSGYTF. In DNA, the CDR3 is TGTGCCTGGCAACAGACAAGCGGCTACACCTTC. The rearrangement uses TRBV30 and TRBJ1-2; D is ambiguous. There are 11 residues in the CDR3. Germline values: CDR1 GTSNPN, CDR2 SVGIG (reference sequence). Trimming took off 5 bases at V and 8 bases at J, with 12 bases between the two ends.

The genes are TRBV3-1 (or the pseudogene TRBV3-2) and TRBJ2-2; 8 positions match TRBD2. The J segment lost 5 bases and the V segment lost 7 bases, leaving 6 bases of the junction unmatched. Germline CDR1 reads LGHDT; CDR2 reads YNNKEL (reference sequence). CDR3 size: 14 residues. CDR3 sequence reads: CASKPGLGTGELFF. In DNA, the CDR3 is TGTGCCAGCAAACCGGGACTAGGGACCGGGGAGCTGTTTTTT.